The 2 T cell receptor beta chains below were found in one sample sequenced in a study of T cell repertoires in aging, cancer and after chemotherapy. A mixed TRB-A/B primer pool amplified rearranged TRB by multiplex touch-down PCR. One entry per CDR3 protein results from TCRdb running MiXCR on the multiplex PCR reads. Of approximately 1,200 distinct CDR3 sequences listed, more than 15% were seen once; the top ten hold 15% to 20%. TCR beta rearrangements were amplified from peripheral blood genomic DNA. The sample consisted of blood. All receptors derive from a human donor with a solid tumor.

With respect to this clonotype: A much larger clone is a single base away; this may be a read error. In this CDR3 the conserved last residue, phenylalanine or tryptophan, is missing, so a read error is likely. The DNA is left out, because the CDR3 cannot be placed on it with certainty; the CDR3 is given as TCRdb lists it. The chain is built from TRBV6-5 and TRBJ1-2; the table's D gene call, TRBD1, was not cross checked with the DNA. The CDR3 totals 10 residues, both ends included. CDR1 is MNHEY and CDR2 is SVGAGI in the germline V gene. CDR3: CATGNGVNTY.

The gene calls are TRBV6-2 or TRBV6-3 and TRBJ2-1, with no clear D. The length of the CDR3 is 11 residues. V dropped 4 bases and J dropped 6 bases, with 4 bases sitting between them. Germline V gene lookup returns CDR1 MNHEY and CDR2 SVGEGT. This CDR3 reads CASSSPNEQFF. CDR3 nucleotides: TGTGCCAGCAGTTCACCCAATGAGCAGTTCTTC.